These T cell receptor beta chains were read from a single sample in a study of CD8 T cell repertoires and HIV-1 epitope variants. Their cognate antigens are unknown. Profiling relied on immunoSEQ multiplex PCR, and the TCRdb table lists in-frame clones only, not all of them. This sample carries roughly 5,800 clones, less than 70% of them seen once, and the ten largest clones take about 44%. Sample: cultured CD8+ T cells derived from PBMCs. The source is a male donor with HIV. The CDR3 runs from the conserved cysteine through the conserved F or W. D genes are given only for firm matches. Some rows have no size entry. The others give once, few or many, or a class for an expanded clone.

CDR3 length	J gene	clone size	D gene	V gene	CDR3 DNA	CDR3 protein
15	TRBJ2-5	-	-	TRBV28	TGTGCCAGCAGTTCGAGGGGCTCATCCCAAGAGACCCAGTACTTC	CASSSRGSSQETQYF
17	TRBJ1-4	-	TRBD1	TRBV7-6	TGTGCCAACAGCCCGGGGACAGGGGGCTTAACTAATGAAAAACTGTTTTTT	CANSPGTGGLTNEKLFF
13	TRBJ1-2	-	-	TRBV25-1	TGTGCCAGCAGACTTACGGGGGGGGGTGGCTACACCTTC	CASRLTGGGGYTF
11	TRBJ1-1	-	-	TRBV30	TGTGCCTGGATAATCAACACTGAAGCTTTCTTT	CAWIINTEAFF
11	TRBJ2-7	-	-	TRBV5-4	TGTGCCAGCAGCTTGTCCCACGAGCAGTACTTC	CASSLSHEQYF
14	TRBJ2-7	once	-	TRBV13	TGTGCCAGCAGCCCACAGGGACCAGGGGACGAGCAGTACTTC	CASSPQGPGDEQYF
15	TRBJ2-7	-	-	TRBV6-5	TGTGCCAGCAGTTACTCCAGACAGAGCTCCTACGAGCAGTACTTC	CASSYSRQSSYEQYF
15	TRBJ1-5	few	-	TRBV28	TGTGCCAGCAGTTTGGAGGGCTGGGGCAATCAGCCCCAGCATTTT	CASSLEGWGNQPQHF
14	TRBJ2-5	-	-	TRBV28	TGTGCCAGCAGTTTAAGGGGCTCCCAAGAGACCCAGTACTTC	CASSLRGSQETQYF
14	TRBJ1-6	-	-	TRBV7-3	TGTGCCAGCAGCGGTACCCTTGGCGATTCACCCCTCCACTTT	CASSGTLGDSPLHF
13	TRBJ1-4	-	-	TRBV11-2	TGTGCCAGCAGCTTTGAGGGAACGGTGAAACTGTTTTTT	CASSFEGTVKLFF
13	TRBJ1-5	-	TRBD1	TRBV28	TGTGCCAGCAGCCTGACAGGGACGCAGCCCCAGCATTTT	CASSLTGTQPQHF
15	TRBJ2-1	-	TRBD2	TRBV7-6	TGTGCCAGCAGCTTAACGGGGGGGCATTACAATGAGCAGTTCTTC	CASSLTGGHYNEQFF
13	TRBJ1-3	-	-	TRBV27	TGTGCCAGCAGTCCCCTTGAGGGAAACACCATATATTTT	CASSPLEGNTIYF
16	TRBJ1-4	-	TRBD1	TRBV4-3	TGCGCCAGCAGCCAAGAAGAAGGGACAGGGAATGAAAAACTGTTTTTT	CASSQEEGTGNEKLFF
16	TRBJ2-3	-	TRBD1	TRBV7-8	TGTGCCAGCAGCCCGCAGACAGGGGTACGCACAGATACGCAGTATTTT	CASSPQTGVRTDTQYF
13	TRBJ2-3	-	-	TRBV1	TGCACCAGCATCACACTCGGAAGAGGGACGCAGTATTTT	CTSITLGRGTQYF
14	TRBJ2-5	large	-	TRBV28	TGTGCCAGCAGTTCACCCCTGGGGGGAGAGACCCAGTACTTC	CASSSPLGGETQYF
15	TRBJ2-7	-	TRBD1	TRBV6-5	TGTGCCAGCAGTTACTCGAGGACAGGTGGTTACGAGCAGTACTTC	CASSYSRTGGYEQYF
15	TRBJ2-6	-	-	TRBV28	TGTGCCAGCAGTTTCTCATTGTCTGGGGCCAACGTCCTGACTTTC	CASSFSLSGANVLTF
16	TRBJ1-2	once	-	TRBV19	TGTGCCAGCCCGCTTGGGGGGTGGAGGGTTCACTATGGCTACACCTTC	CASPLGGWRVHYGYTF
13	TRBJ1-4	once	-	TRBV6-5	TGTGCCAGCAGTTACGGGACGTATGAAAAACTGTTTTTT	CASSYGTYEKLFF
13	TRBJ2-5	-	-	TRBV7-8	TGTGCCAGCAGCCCGGGGATTAAAGAGACCCAGTACTTC	CASSPGIKETQYF
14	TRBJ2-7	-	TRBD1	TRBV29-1	TGCAGCGTTGAAGATTCGACAGGGGATTACGAGCAGTACTTC	CSVEDSTGDYEQYF
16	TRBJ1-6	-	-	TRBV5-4	TGTGCCAGCAGCTTTTTTCCGCCCCGTGATAATTCACCCCTCCACTTT	CASSFFPPRDNSPLHF
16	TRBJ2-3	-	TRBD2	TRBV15	TGTGCCACCAGCAGAAATAGCGGGGGCCGGCTGGATACGCAGTATTTT	CATSRNSGGRLDTQYF
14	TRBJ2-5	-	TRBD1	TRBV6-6	TGTGCCAGCAGTTACGTACAGGGGGAACAGACCCAGTACTTC	CASSYVQGEQTQYF
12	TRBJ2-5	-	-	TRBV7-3	TGTGCCAGCAGCGCCACCCCAGGGACCCAGTACTTC	CASSATPGTQYF
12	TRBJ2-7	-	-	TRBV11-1	TGTGCCAGCAGCTTACGAGCGGGCGAGCAGTACTTC	CASSLRAGEQYF
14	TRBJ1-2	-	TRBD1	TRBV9	TGTGCCAGCAGCACTCCGGGACAGGTTCTCGGCTACACCTTC	CASSTPGQVLGYTF
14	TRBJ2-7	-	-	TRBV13	TGTGCCAGCAGTTCAGATGTCTCGGCCTACGAGCAGTACTTC	CASSSDVSAYEQYF
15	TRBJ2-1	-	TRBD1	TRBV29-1	TGCAGCGTAGACCCCCGGGACAGGGCCAACAATGAGCAGTTCTTC	CSVDPRDRANNEQFF
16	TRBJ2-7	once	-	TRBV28	TGTGCCAGCAGTTTTCAGACCTCCGGACTTTCCTACGAGCAGTACTTC	CASSFQTSGLSYEQYF
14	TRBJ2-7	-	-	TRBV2	TGTGCCAGCAGGGCACAGAGCAGCTCCTACGAGCAGTACTTC	CASRAQSSSYEQYF
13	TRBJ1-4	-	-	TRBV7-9	TGTGCCAGCAGCTCCTGGGGGGGTGAAAAACTGTTTTTT	CASSSWGGEKLFF
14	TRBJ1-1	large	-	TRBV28	TGTGCCACCTTTCCGACAGGCTCGAACACTGAAGCTTTCTTT	CATFPTGSNTEAFF
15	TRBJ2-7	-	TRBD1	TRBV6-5	TGTGCCAGCAGTTACTCGGAGACAGGGGGGAGTGAGCAGTACTTC	CASSYSETGGSEQYF
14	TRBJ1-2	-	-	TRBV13	TGTGCCAGCAGCTTCGCGGACAGCTTCTATGGCTACACCTTC	CASSFADSFYGYTF
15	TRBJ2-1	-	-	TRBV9	TGTGCCAGCAGCGTAGATCCAGGGAACGTCAATGAGCAGTTCTTC	CASSVDPGNVNEQFF
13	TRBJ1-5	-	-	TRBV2	TGTGCCAGCAGTGAATACGGGATCCAGCCCCAGCATTTT	CASSEYGIQPQHF
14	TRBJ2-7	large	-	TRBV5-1	TGCGCCAGCAGCCCTGAGTTGGATTACTACGAGCAGTACTTC	CASSPELDYYEQYF
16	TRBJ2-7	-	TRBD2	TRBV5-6	TGTGCCAGCAGCTCAGTTTCGGGAGGGCCTCTGGACGAGCAGTACTTC	CASSSVSGGPLDEQYF
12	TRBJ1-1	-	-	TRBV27	TGTGCCAGCAGACAGACGGGCACTGAAGCTTTCTTT	CASRQTGTEAFF
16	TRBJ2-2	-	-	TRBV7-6	TGTGCCAGCAGCTTAGGACTCGTAGTTGATACCGGGGAGCTGTTTTTT	CASSLGLVVDTGELFF
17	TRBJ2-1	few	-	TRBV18	TGTGCCAGCTCACCACCGGGCGGAACAGGGTATTACAATGAGCAGTTCTTC	CASSPPGGTGYYNEQFF
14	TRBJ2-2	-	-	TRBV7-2	TGTGCCAGCACCTTGACCCTAAACACCGGGGAGCTGTTTTTT	CASTLTLNTGELFF
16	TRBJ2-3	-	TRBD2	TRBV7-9	TGTGCCAGCAGCTTAGCGAACGGGAGGGCCACGGATACGCAGTATTTT	CASSLANGRATDTQYF
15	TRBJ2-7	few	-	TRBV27	TGTGCCAGCAGCCCAGAAGGCAGGCTGTCCTACGAGCAGTACTTC	CASSPEGRLSYEQYF
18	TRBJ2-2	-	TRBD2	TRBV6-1	TGTGCCAGCAGTGGGCGGGGGACTAGCAGATTGTTCACCGGGGAGCTGTTTTTT	CASSGRGTSRLFTGELFF
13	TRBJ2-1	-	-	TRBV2	TGTGCCAGCAGTGGCCGCTGGAATAATGAGCAGTTCTTC	CASSGRWNNEQFF
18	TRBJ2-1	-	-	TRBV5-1	TGCGCCAGCAGCTTAAGGGTCCCGGGCAGGGATCGTTACAATGAGCAGTTCTTC	CASSLRVPGRDRYNEQFF
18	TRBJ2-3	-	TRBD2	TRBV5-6	TGTGCCAGCAGCTTGATCTTAGCGGGAGATAAAGGCACAGATACGCAGTATTTT	CASSLILAGDKGTDTQYF
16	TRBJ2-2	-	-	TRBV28	TGTGCCAGCAGTTTGTGGGCGGAAGGGTCCACCGGGGAGCTGTTTTTT	CASSLWAEGSTGELFF
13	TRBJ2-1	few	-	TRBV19	TGTGCCAGTAGTATAGGGGGGGACAATGAGCAGTTCTTC	CASSIGGDNEQFF
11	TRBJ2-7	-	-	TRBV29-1	TGCAGCGTTCAGGGATCCTACGAGCAGTACTTC	CSVQGSYEQYF
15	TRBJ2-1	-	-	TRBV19	TGTGCCAGTAGTTTCGGGAGTAGGTCCTACAATGAGCAGTTCTTC	CASSFGSRSYNEQFF
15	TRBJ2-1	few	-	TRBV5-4	TGTGCCAGCAGCCGACAGGAGAGCTCCTACAATGAGCAGTTCTTC	CASSRQESSYNEQFF
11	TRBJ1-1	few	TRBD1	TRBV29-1	TGCAGCGGGGACAGTAACACTGAAGCTTTCTTT	CSGDSNTEAFF
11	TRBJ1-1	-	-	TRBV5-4	TGTGCCAGCAGCTTGGGTACTGAAGCTTTCTTT	CASSLGTEAFF